One and the same sample provided the 3 T cell receptor beta chains below, sequenced in a study of PD-1 blockade in classical Hodgkin lymphoma. Produced via immunoSEQ multiplex PCR; TCRdb's table is partial and in-frame only. Among around 91,000 clones listed, around 81% were seen once. All trial patients relapsed after autologous stem cell transplantation. Here the sequenced sample was peripheral blood mononuclear cells (PBMCs), taken before the second cycle of nivolumab. Every receptor here comes from a human donor with classical Hodgkin lymphoma.

This chain connects TRBV19 to TRBJ2-5; TRBD2 matches at 8 bases. The CDR3 consists of 14 residues. Germline CDR1 LNHDA, CDR2 SQIVND (reference sequence). V shed 7 bases, J shed 5 bases, and the junction held 9 bases outside the gene matches. This CDR3 is CASTSGSGGETQYF. The CDR3 coding sequence is TGTGCCAGTACCAGCGGGAGCGGCGGGGAGACCCAGTACTTC.

The chain recombines TRBV7-8 with TRBJ2-2; TRBD1 matches at 8 bases. V shed 3 bases, J shed 2 bases, and the junction held 11 bases outside the gene matches. CDR3 length equals 18 residues. CDR1 and CDR2 from the germline V gene are SGHVS and FQNEAQ. The CDR3 sequence: CASSLVSQGAANTGELFF. CDR3 nucleotides: TGTGCCAGCAGCTTGGTTTCGCAGGGGGCTGCTAACACCGGGGAGCTGTTTTTT.

The V and J genes are TRBV4-3 and TRBJ2-6; 7 bases align to TRBD1. The CDR3 is made up of 18 amino acids. J gave up 2 bases and V 1 base, and 8 bases lay outside the gene matches. Germline-derived CDR1 and CDR2 are LGHNA and YSLEER. In nucleotides, the CDR3 is TGCGCCAGCAGCCAAGGGTTAGGGGGCGTAGCTGGGGCCAACGTCCTGACTTTC. Protein sequence: CASSQGLGGVAGANVLTF.